The subject of this entry is one T cell receptor beta chain. Its specificity is unknown. Using a J-beta primer mix together with a sample-barcoded 5' primer, a second PCR was run for roughly 6 to 12 cycles. TCRdb independently ran MiXCR on the 5' RACE reads; one entry per CDR3 protein. The data contain about 1.7 million distinct CDR3 sequences, roughly 27% of them singletons. The data stem from a study of blood T cells in healthy people across ages. CDR3 length: 18 residues. With 0 bases clipped from V and 3 bases from J, the junction kept 9 bases outside the gene matches. CDR1 and CDR2 (germline): MGHDK, SYGVNS. Overall study results and limits: Without sorted subsets, naive and antigen-experienced compartments could not be conclusively compared.

This sequence originates from a woman in her 30s in good health. The chain couples TRBV25-1 to TRBJ2-7, with 12 bases lining up with TRBD2. The sequenced sample consisted of blood. The CDR3 sequence: CASSEYELAGGFDYEQYF. The DNA for the CDR3 is TGTGCCAGCAGTGAATACGAACTAGCGGGAGGCTTCGACTACGAGCAGTACTTC.